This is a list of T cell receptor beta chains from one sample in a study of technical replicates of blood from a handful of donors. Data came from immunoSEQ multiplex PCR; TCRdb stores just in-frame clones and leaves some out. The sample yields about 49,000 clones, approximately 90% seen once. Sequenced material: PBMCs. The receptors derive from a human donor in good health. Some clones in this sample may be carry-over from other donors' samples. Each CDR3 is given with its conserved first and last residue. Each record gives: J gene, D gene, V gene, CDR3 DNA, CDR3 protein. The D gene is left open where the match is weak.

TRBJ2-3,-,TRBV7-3,TGTGCCAGCAGTCCCACAGGGAGCTTCACAGATACGCAGTATTTT,CASSPTGSFTDTQYF
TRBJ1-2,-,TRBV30,TGTGCCTCTAACTTGGGCTCTCATGGCTACACCTTC,CASNLGSHGYTF
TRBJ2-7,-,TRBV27,TGTGCCAGCAGTTTGGCCCCGTCCGGGGGACTCGAGCAGTACTTC,CASSLAPSGGLEQYF
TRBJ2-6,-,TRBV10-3,TGTGCCATCAGTGCCAGTGGGGCCAACGTCCTGACTTTC,CAISASGANVLTF
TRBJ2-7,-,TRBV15,TGTGCCACCAGCAGAGATGGAGGAGAGGAGCAGTACTTC,CATSRDGGEEQYF
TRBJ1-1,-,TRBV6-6,TGTGCCAGCAAAGATGAAACAGGGTTGAACACTGAAGCTTTCTTT,CASKDETGLNTEAFF
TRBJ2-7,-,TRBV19,TGTGCCAGTAGTATGCGGAGATCGTACGAGCAGTACTTC,CASSMRRSYEQYF
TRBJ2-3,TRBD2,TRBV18,TGTGCCAGCTCACCAATGGCTAGCGGGGGCACAGATACGCAGTATTTT,CASSPMASGGTDTQYF
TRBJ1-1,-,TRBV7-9,TGTGCCAGCAGCTCCACAATGAACACTGAAGCTTTCTTT,CASSSTMNTEAFF
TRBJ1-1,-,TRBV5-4,TGTGCCAGCAGCTTGGGGGCGGTTAGGGGCACTGAAGCTTTCTTT,CASSLGAVRGTEAFF
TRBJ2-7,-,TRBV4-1,TGCGCCAGCAGCCAAGGGGCCTTGGGCCGCTTCCGCTACGAGCAGTACTTC,CASSQGALGRFRYEQYF
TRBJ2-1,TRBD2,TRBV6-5,TGTGCCAGCAGTACCGGGACTAGCGGTTACAATGAGCAGTTCTTC,CASSTGTSGYNEQFF
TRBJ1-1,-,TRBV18,TGTGCCAGCTCACCAGGACTAAACACTGAAGCTTTCTTT,CASSPGLNTEAFF